A selection of T cell receptor beta chains follows, all from one sample in a study of cytomegalovirus exposure and HLA in healthy donors. Profiling relied on immunoSEQ multiplex PCR, and the TCRdb table lists in-frame clones only, not all of them. The sample gives over 200,000 clones, 70% to 85% of which show up once; roughly 0.58% is in the top ten. Sequencing used PBMCs. The receptors shown here come from a woman aged 40 to 50 in good health and CMV-seronegative. Each CDR3 is given with its conserved first and last residue. D genes are given only for firm matches. Only some rows state a clone size, as once, few, many or a class for expanded clones.

V gene: TRBV30; clone size: .; D gene: TRBD1; J gene: TRBJ1-1; CDR3 protein: CAWSERTGEFTEAFF; CDR3 DNA: TGTGCCTGGAGTGAACGGACAGGGGAGTTCACTGAAGCTTTCTTT
V gene: TRBV2; clone size: once; D gene: TRBD1; J gene: TRBJ1-2; CDR3 protein: CASSILDRGLGYGYTF; CDR3 DNA: TGTGCCAGCAGTATCCTGGACAGGGGACTGGGCTATGGCTACACCTTC
V gene: TRBV7-2; clone size: .; D gene: .; J gene: TRBJ2-7; CDR3 protein: CASSSPRGGTYEQYF; CDR3 DNA: TGTGCCAGCAGCTCCCCCCGAGGGGGTACCTACGAGCAGTACTTC
V gene: TRBV4-1; clone size: .; D gene: .; J gene: TRBJ1-1; CDR3 protein: CASSQGPDRNTEAFF; CDR3 DNA: TGCGCCAGCAGCCAAGGACCGGACAGAAACACTGAAGCTTTCTTT
V gene: TRBV7-9; clone size: few; D gene: .; J gene: TRBJ1-3; CDR3 protein: CASSPVSSGNTIYF; CDR3 DNA: TGTGCCAGCAGCCCGGTGAGCTCTGGAAACACCATATATTTT
V gene: TRBV4-1; clone size: few; D gene: TRBD1; J gene: TRBJ1-1; CDR3 protein: CASSQGGQGLTEAFF; CDR3 DNA: TGCGCCAGCAGCCAAGGTGGACAGGGGCTGACTGAAGCTTTCTTT
V gene: TRBV6-1; clone size: .; D gene: TRBD1; J gene: TRBJ2-7; CDR3 protein: CASRPRTGGYEQYF; CDR3 DNA: TGTGCCAGCAGACCAAGGACAGGTGGCTACGAGCAGTACTTC
V gene: TRBV30; clone size: .; D gene: .; J gene: TRBJ2-7; CDR3 protein: CAWSATREQYF; CDR3 DNA: TGTGCCTGGAGTGCTACGAGGGAGCAGTACTTC
V gene: TRBV15; clone size: .; D gene: .; J gene: TRBJ2-7; CDR3 protein: CATSRDSSGFYEQYF; CDR3 DNA: TGTGCCACCAGCAGAGATAGTAGCGGATTCTACGAGCAGTACTTC
V gene: TRBV7-2; clone size: .; D gene: .; J gene: TRBJ1-6; CDR3 protein: CASSLVRDYNSPLHF; CDR3 DNA: TGTGCCAGCAGCTTAGTGAGGGACTATAATTCACCCCTCCACTTT
V gene: TRBV9; clone size: once; D gene: TRBD1; J gene: TRBJ2-2; CDR3 protein: CASHSGTVDTGELFF; CDR3 DNA: TGTGCCAGCCATTCCGGGACAGTGGACACCGGGGAGCTGTTTTTT
V gene: TRBV6-5; clone size: .; D gene: TRBD1; J gene: TRBJ1-6; CDR3 protein: CASSGQGISPLHF; CDR3 DNA: TGTGCCAGCAGCGGACAGGGAATTTCACCCCTCCACTTT
V gene: TRBV11-3; clone size: .; D gene: TRBD1; J gene: TRBJ2-5; CDR3 protein: CASSLGQDQETQYF; CDR3 DNA: TGTGCCAGCAGCCTCGGACAGGACCAAGAGACCCAGTACTTC
V gene: TRBV18; clone size: once; D gene: TRBD1; J gene: TRBJ2-6; CDR3 protein: CASSPTGAGANVLTF; CDR3 DNA: TGTGCCAGCTCACCAACAGGGGCCGGGGCCAACGTCCTGACTTTC
V gene: TRBV25-1; clone size: .; D gene: .; J gene: TRBJ1-4; CDR3 protein: CASSAVEKLFF; CDR3 DNA: TGTGCCAGCAGTGCAGTGGAAAAACTGTTTTTT
V gene: TRBV5-1; clone size: .; D gene: .; J gene: TRBJ2-3; CDR3 protein: CASTHGVLGTDTQYF; CDR3 DNA: TGCGCCAGCACCCACGGGGTTCTCGGCACAGATACGCAGTATTTT
V gene: TRBV28; clone size: .; D gene: .; J gene: TRBJ2-5; CDR3 protein: CASREGGETQYF; CDR3 DNA: TGTGCCAGCAGAGAGGGGGGGGAGACCCAGTACTTC
V gene: TRBV27; clone size: .; D gene: .; J gene: TRBJ2-1; CDR3 protein: CASSSSPVGENEQFF; CDR3 DNA: TGTGCCAGCAGTTCATCTCCGGTGGGCGAGAATGAGCAGTTCTTC
V gene: TRBV5-4; clone size: .; D gene: .; J gene: TRBJ2-1; CDR3 protein: CASSLPPNEQFF; CDR3 DNA: TGTGCCAGCAGCTTGCCCCCGAATGAGCAGTTCTTC
V gene: TRBV11-2; clone size: .; D gene: .; J gene: TRBJ2-2; CDR3 protein: CASSVGHHTGELFF; CDR3 DNA: TGTGCCAGCAGCGTTGGACACCATACCGGGGAGCTGTTTTTT
V gene: TRBV5-1; clone size: .; D gene: TRBD2; J gene: TRBJ2-2; CDR3 protein: CASSKRLADNTGELFF; CDR3 DNA: TGCGCCAGCAGCAAAAGACTAGCGGATAACACCGGGGAGCTGTTTTTT
V gene: TRBV4-2; clone size: .; D gene: .; J gene: TRBJ2-5; CDR3 protein: CASSQDGSGTGGTQYF; CDR3 DNA: TGTGCCAGCAGCCAAGATGGGAGCGGCACCGGGGGGACCCAGTACTTC
V gene: TRBV2; clone size: .; D gene: .; J gene: TRBJ2-7; CDR3 protein: CASSALRGDEQYF; CDR3 DNA: TGTGCCAGCAGTGCGTTAAGGGGCGACGAGCAGTACTTC
V gene: TRBV4-2; clone size: .; D gene: TRBD1; J gene: TRBJ2-3; CDR3 protein: CASSQGQDRGDTQYF; CDR3 DNA: TGTGCCAGCAGCCAAGGTCAGGACAGGGGAGATACGCAGTATTTT
V gene: TRBV2; clone size: .; D gene: .; J gene: TRBJ2-1; CDR3 protein: CASSEGSSTTLEEQFF; CDR3 DNA: TGTGCCAGCAGTGAAGGCTCATCGACTACCCTCGAGGAGCAGTTCTTC
V gene: TRBV18; clone size: .; D gene: .; J gene: TRBJ1-4; CDR3 protein: CASSRSTGEKLFF; CDR3 DNA: TGTGCCAGCTCCCGAAGCACAGGGGAAAAACTGTTTTTT
V gene: TRBV11-3; clone size: .; D gene: .; J gene: TRBJ1-1; CDR3 protein: CASSPQGTREAFF; CDR3 DNA: TGTGCCAGCAGCCCTCAGGGGACGAGGGAAGCTTTCTTT